This T cell receptor (beta chain) was recovered during a study of human T cells and chemical hapten exposure. Study-level findings and limits: PT1 expanded TCR counts and patch test score were linked, and their correlation was positive.

Authors' data handling: TCRs per sample had a median of approximately 98,000 and ranged from 23,224 to 690,600. TCRdb reprocessed the RACE reads via MiXCR and lists one record per CDR3 protein. The V and J calls and clone size are TCRdb's, not the authors'. Of more than 55,000 distinct CDR3 sequences in the sample, 9.8% were seen once. The CDR3 runs 14 residues. Germline V CDR1 and CDR2: SGHTA, FQGNSA. The germline V and J ends were trimmed by 2 bases and 9 bases, with 13 bases remaining between them. This clonotype was counted ten times or more. Its antigen is not identified. Time point specified: patch test 1, 2 weeks after DPC sensitization. This sample's treatment: therapeutic diphenylcyclopropenone sensitization with weekly scalp DPC.

The sequencing here drew on whole blood, taken in connection with sensitization to the hapten diphenylcyclopropenone (DPC). This receptor was obtained from a woman between 40 and 55 years old with alopecia areata. Some clones in this sample may be carry-over from other donors' samples. V usage is TRBV7-2 and J usage is TRBJ2-2, with D uncertain. CDR3 coding DNA: TGTGCCAGCAGCTTAAGTCCCCGAGCAAGGGAGCTGTTTTTT. Its protein is CASSLSPRARELFF.